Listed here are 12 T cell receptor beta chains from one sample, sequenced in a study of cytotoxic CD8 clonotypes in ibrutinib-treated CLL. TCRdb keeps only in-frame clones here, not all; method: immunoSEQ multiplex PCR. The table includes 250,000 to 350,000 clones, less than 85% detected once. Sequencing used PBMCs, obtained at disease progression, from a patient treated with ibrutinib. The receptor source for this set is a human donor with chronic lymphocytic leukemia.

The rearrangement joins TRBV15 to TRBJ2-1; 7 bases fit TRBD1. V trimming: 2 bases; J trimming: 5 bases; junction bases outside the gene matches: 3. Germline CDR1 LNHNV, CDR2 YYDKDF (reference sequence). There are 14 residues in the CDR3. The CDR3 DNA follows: TGTGCCACCAGCAGACCCGACAGGGACAATGAGCAGTTCTTC. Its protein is CATSRPDRDNEQFF.

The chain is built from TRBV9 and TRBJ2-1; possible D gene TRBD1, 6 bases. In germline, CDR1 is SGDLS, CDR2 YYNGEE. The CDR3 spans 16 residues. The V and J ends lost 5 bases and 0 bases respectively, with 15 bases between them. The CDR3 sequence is CASSVEGTPSYNEQFF. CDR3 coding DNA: TGTGCCAGCAGTGTGGAAGGGACACCCTCCTACAATGAGCAGTTCTTC.

In DNA, the CDR3 is TGTGCCAGCAGCGTAGAAGTAGCTCGGGATGAGCAGTTCTTC. Translating gives CASSVEVARDEQFF. The chain combines TRBV9 with TRBJ2-1; D uncertain. The germline V gene encodes CDR1 SGDLS and CDR2 YYNGEE. V lost 0 bases and J lost 8, with 12 bases in between. The CDR3 extends over 14 amino acids.

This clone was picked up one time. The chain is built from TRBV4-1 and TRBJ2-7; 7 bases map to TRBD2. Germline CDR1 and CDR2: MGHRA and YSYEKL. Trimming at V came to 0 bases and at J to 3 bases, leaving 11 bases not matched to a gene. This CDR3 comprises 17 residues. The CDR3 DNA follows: TGCGCCAGCAGCCAAGATCGGGGGGTCGGCCTGGTCTACGAGCAGTACTTC. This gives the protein CASSQDRGVGLVYEQYF.

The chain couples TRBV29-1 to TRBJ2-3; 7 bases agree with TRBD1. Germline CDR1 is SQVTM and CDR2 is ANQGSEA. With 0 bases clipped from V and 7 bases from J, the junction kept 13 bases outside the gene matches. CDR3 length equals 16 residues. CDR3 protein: CSVEDGDRPLRNTQYF. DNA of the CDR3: TGCAGCGTTGAAGATGGGGACAGACCTTTGAGGAATACGCAGTATTTT.

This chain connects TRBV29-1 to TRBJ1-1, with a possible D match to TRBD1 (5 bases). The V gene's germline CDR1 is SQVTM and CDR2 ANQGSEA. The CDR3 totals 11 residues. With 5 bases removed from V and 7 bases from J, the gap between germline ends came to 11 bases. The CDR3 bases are TGCAGCGTTCAAAGGGGAAGTGAAGCTTTCTTT. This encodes CSVQRGSEAFF.

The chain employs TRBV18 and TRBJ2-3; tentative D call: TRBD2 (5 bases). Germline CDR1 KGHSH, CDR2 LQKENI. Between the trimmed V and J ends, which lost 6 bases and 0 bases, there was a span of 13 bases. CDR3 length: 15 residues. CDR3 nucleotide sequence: TGTGCCAGCTCGTCCCTGCCGGGGAGCACAGATACGCAGTATTTT. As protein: CASSSLPGSTDTQYF.

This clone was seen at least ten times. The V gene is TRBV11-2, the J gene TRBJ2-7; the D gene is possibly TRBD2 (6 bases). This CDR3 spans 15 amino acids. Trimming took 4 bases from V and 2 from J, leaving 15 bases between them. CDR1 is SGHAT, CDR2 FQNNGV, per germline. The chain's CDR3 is CASSYGAGSTYEQYF. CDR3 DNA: TGTGCCAGCAGCTACGGCGCGGGATCCACCTACGAGCAGTACTTC.

CDR3 protein: CASRGQMNTEAFF. CDR3 nucleotide sequence: TGTGCCAGCAGGGGACAGATGAACACTGAAGCTTTCTTT. V gene TRBV11-2 combines with J gene TRBJ1-1; 7 bases line up with TRBD1. This CDR3 region has 13 residues. The germline V gene has CDR1 SGHAT and CDR2 FQNNGV. The ends lost 6 bases at V and 0 bases at J; junction bases unmatched: 1. Variable domain in full (rest from reference TRBV11-2 and TRBJ1-1): EAGVAQSPRYKIIEKRQSVAFWCNPISGHATLYWYQQILGQGPKLLIQFQNNGVVDDSQLPKDRFSAERLKGVDSTLKIQPAKLEDSAVYLCASRGQMNTEAFFGQGTRLTVV.

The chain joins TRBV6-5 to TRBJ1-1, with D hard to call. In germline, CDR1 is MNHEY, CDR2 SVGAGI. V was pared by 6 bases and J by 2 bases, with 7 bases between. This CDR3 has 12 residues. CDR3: CASRTANTEAFF. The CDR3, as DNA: TGTGCCAGCAGAACAGCAAACACTGAAGCTTTCTTT.

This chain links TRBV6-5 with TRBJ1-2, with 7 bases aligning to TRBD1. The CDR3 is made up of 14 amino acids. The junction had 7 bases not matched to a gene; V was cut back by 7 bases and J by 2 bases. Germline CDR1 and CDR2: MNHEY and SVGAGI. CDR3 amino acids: CASTPTGSNYGYTF. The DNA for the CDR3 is TGTGCCAGCACCCCGACAGGGTCGAACTATGGCTACACCTTC.

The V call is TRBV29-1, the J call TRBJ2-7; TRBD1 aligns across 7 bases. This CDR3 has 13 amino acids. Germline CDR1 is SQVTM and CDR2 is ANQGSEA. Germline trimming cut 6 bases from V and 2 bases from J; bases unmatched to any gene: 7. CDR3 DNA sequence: TGCAGCGTATCAAGGACAGGCCCCTACGAGCAGTACTTC. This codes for CSVSRTGPYEQYF.